One and the same sample provided the 26 T cell receptor beta chains below, sequenced in a study of CD8 T cells in ankylosing spondylitis. TCRdb recomputed calls from the 5' RACE reads with MiXCR, one row per CDR3 protein. The sample has roughly 150,000 distinct CDR3 sequences, around 8.9% seen once; the top ten hold roughly 15%. The source material was blood, either unsorted or a sorted T cell fraction (not recorded which). The receptors originated from a female donor with ankylosing spondylitis or in good health (not recorded which).

This clonotype was found a few times. V is TRBV15 and J is TRBJ2-1; D may match TRBD1 or TRBD2 (5 bases each). The V and J ends lost 1 base and 0 bases respectively, with 13 bases between them. This CDR3 contains 17 residues. The germline V gene has CDR1 LNHNV and CDR2 YYDKDF (reference sequence). The chain's CDR3 is CATSRAGTVSSYNEQFF. The DNA of the CDR3 is TGTGCCACCAGCAGAGCTGGGACGGTAAGCTCCTACAATGAGCAGTTCTTC.

In its sample, this clonotype was seen a few times. This chain joins TRBV28 and TRBJ2-7; a weak D match, TRBD2 (5 bases). The CDR3 spans 14 residues. Looked up from germline, CDR1 is MDHEN and CDR2 is SYDVKM. Trimming removed 2 bases from V and 7 bases from J, with 15 bases in between. CDR3 amino acids: CASSLVSGPGEQYF. The CDR3 DNA reads TGTGCCAGCAGTTTAGTAAGCGGCCCGGGGGAGCAGTACTTC. The full variable domain, rest sourced from reference TRBV28 and TRBJ2-7, is DVKVTQSSRYLVKRTGEKVFLECVQDMDHENMFWYRQDPGLGLRLIYFSYDVKMKEKGDIPEGYSVSREKKERFSLILESASTNQTSMYLCASSLVSGPGEQYFGPGTRLTVT.

The CDR3 spells CASSSGNFDRGKLFF. CDR3 nucleotide sequence: TGTGCCAGCAGCTCTGGTAACTTCGATAGGGGAAAACTGTTTTTT. This chain connects TRBV7-9 to TRBJ1-4; perhaps TRBD1 as D (5 bases). The CDR3 is 15 amino acids. The V gene's germline CDR1 is SEHNR and CDR2 FQNEAQ (reference sequence). V lost 4 bases to trimming and J lost 10 bases, with 19 bases between them.

This clonotype was seen more than once but under ten times. The V and J genes are TRBV6-5 and TRBJ1-6; D gene ambiguous. The CDR3 is made up of 13 amino acids. Germline CDR1 is MNHEY and CDR2 is SVGAGI. Trimming took 4 bases from V and 7 from J, leaving 8 bases between them. This CDR3 reads CASSLRKNSPLHF. The CDR3, as DNA: TGTGCCAGCAGTTTACGGAAAAATTCACCCCTCCACTTT.

This clonotype was seen a handful of times. The rearrangement uses TRBV12-3 or TRBV12-4 and TRBJ2-4, with D perhaps TRBD2 (6 bases). This CDR3 spans 14 amino acids. V was clipped by 3 bases and J by 5 bases, with 11 bases between them. CDR3 region: CASSFFGGENIQYF. DNA of the CDR3: TGTGCCAGCAGTTTTTTTGGAGGGGAAAACATTCAGTACTTC.

This chain uses TRBV5-5 with TRBJ2-7; TRBD2 matches at 7 bases. Germline CDR1 is SGHKS and CDR2 is YYEKEE (reference sequence). With V trimmed by 3 bases and J by 1 base, 4 bases remained unmatched. The CDR3 contains 14 residues. CDR3 loop: CASSWGSGSYEQYF. The CDR3 coding sequence is TGTGCCAGCAGCTGGGGTAGCGGGTCCTACGAGCAGTACTTC.

V gene TRBV7-9 combines with J gene TRBJ2-7; D may be TRBD2 (6 bases). V lost 2 bases, J lost 5 bases, and 16 bases lay in between. The CDR3 runs 15 residues. Looked up from germline, CDR1 is SEHNR and CDR2 is FQNEAQ (reference sequence). For the CDR3, the DNA is TGTGCCAGCAGCTTATGGGGCGGGGAGAGGGACGAGCAGTACTTC. This codes for CASSLWGGERDEQYF.

This chain links TRBV3-1 with TRBJ2-1; D unclear. Germline assignment: CDR1 LGHDT and CDR2 YNNKEL (reference sequence). V was pared by 4 bases and J by 7 bases, with 14 bases between. The CDR3 has 14 residues. CDR3 residues: CASSPPGVRNEQFF. The CDR3 DNA sequence: TGTGCCAGCAGCCCCCCTGGGGTAAGAAATGAGCAGTTCTTC.

This clonotype was counted only a few times. This chain uses TRBV5-6 with TRBJ2-1, with 9 bases that match TRBD1. This CDR3 comprises 14 residues. The germline V gene encodes CDR1 SGHDT and CDR2 YYEEEE. V was pared by 4 bases and J by 6 bases, with 5 bases of the junction left unmatched. CDR3 DNA sequence: TGTGCCAGCAGCGCGGGACAGGGATTCAATGAGCAGTTCTTC. It encodes CASSAGQGFNEQFF.

V usage is TRBV7-9 and J usage is TRBJ2-5; the D gene could be TRBD1 or TRBD2 (5 bases each). The germline V and J ends were trimmed by 5 bases and 5 bases, with 15 bases remaining between them. The CDR3 extends over 14 amino acids. Germline CDR1 SEHNR, CDR2 FQNEAQ (reference sequence). The CDR3 loop reads CASSPPGSWETQYF. As DNA, the CDR3 is TGTGCCAGCAGCCCGCCAGGGAGTTGGGAGACCCAGTACTTC.

This clonotype was detected only a few times. The chain is built from TRBV2 and TRBJ1-5, with D unclear. The CDR3 contains 15 residues. Germline values: CDR1 SNHLY, CDR2 FYNNEI. V dropped 4 bases and J dropped 0 bases, with 10 bases sitting between them. The CDR3 sequence is CASSVGVSSNQPQHF. The CDR3 bases are TGTGCCAGCAGTGTAGGAGTATCTAGCAATCAGCCCCAGCATTTT.

This clonotype was seen at least ten times. The gene calls are TRBV4-3 and TRBJ2-1; perhaps TRBD2 as D (5 bases). Deletions cut 0 bases from V and 4 bases from J, with 16 bases between. This CDR3 has 17 amino acids. Germline CDR1 and CDR2: LGHNA and YSLEER. The CDR3, as DNA: TGCGCCAGCAGCCAAGAGATGGATGGTAGCGTATACAATGAGCAGTTCTTC. Amino acid sequence: CASSQEMDGSVYNEQFF.

This clonotype showed up many times. The V call is TRBV18, the J call TRBJ2-7, with TRBD2 matching over 7 bases. From germline, CDR1 is KGHSH and CDR2 LQKENI. V was clipped by 3 bases and J by 2 bases; unmatched bases: 7. CDR3 size: 15 residues. The CDR3, as DNA: TGTGCCAGCTCACCCCCCCCGGGGACTACCTACGAGCAGTACTTC. Translation: CASSPPPGTTYEQYF.

This sequence joins TRBV7-9 and TRBJ2-1, with 8 bases matching TRBD1. Germline V gives CDR1 SEHNR, CDR2 FQNEAQ (reference sequence). CDR3 length equals 15 residues. Trimming at V came to 5 bases and at J to 10 bases, leaving 13 bases not matched to a gene. The CDR3 spells CASSTGQGRPQEQFF. The CDR3 nucleotides read TGTGCCAGCAGCACCGGACAGGGACGGCCGCAAGAGCAGTTCTTC.

This clonotype was seen at least ten times. This chain uses TRBV12-3 or TRBV12-4 with TRBJ1-1; possible D gene TRBD1, 5 bases. CDR3 length: 12 amino acids. Trimming removed 5 bases at V and 7 bases at J, with 11 bases between. CDR3 nucleotide sequence: TGTGCCAGCAGTCCTCAGGGTATTGAAGCTTTCTTT. The encoded protein is CASSPQGIEAFF.

This clonotype occurred many times. V is TRBV5-1 and J is TRBJ1-1, with D unresolved. This CDR3 contains 14 residues. Between the trimmed V and J ends, which lost 3 bases and 0 bases, there was a span of 9 bases. Germline V gene data show CDR1 as SGHRS and CDR2 as YFSETQ. CDR3: CASSSQRMNTEAFF. CDR3 sequence (DNA): TGCGCCAGCAGCTCCCAGAGGATGAACACTGAAGCTTTCTTT.

Only a few counts were recorded for this clonotype. The genes are TRBV29-1 and TRBJ2-7, with D unclear. Germline-derived CDR1 and CDR2 are SQVTM and ANQGSEA. The CDR3 is 10 residues long. V lost 4 bases, J lost 4 bases, and 5 bases lay in between. CDR3 sequence reads: CSVVQYEQYF. The CDR3 region has the DNA TGCAGCGTTGTCCAGTACGAGCAGTACTTC.

The chain is built from TRBV10-1 and TRBJ2-2; possibly TRBD1 or TRBD2 for D (5 bases each). This CDR3 is 17 amino acids long. CDR1 is WNHNN and CDR2 is SYGVQD in the germline V gene (reference sequence). Between the trimmed V and J ends, which lost 4 bases and 0 bases, there was a span of 15 bases. Written as DNA, the CDR3 is TGCGCCAGCAGTGGTGCCGGGACGCACGCGAACACCGGGGAGCTGTTTTTT. It translates to CASSGAGTHANTGELFF.

This clonotype was recorded a few times. The chain is built from TRBV7-6 and TRBJ2-1; TRBD1 aligns across 11 bases. V was pared by 5 bases and J by 8 bases, with 8 bases of the junction left unmatched. The CDR3 length is 15 residues. Germline V CDR1 and CDR2: SGHVS, FNYEAQ. For the CDR3, the DNA is TGTGCCAGCAGCCCTGGACAGGGGGCTGTCTATGAGCAGTTCTTC. Translating gives CASSPGQGAVYEQFF. The full variable domain, rest sourced from reference TRBV7-6 and TRBJ2-1, is GAGVSQSPRYKVTKRGQDVALRCDPISGHVSLYWYRQALGQGPEFLTYFNYEAQQDKSGLPNDRFSAERPEGSISTLTIQRTEQRDSAMYRCASSPGQGAVYEQFFGPGTRLTVL.

This clonotype was recorded a few times. One end of the junction varies from germline; a read error may be responsible. The chain links TRBV7-7 to TRBJ2-2, with D possibly called TRBD1 or TRBD2 (7 bases each). Germline V gives CDR1 SSHAT, CDR2 FNYEAQ (reference sequence). This CDR3 spans 17 amino acids. Written as DNA, the CDR3 is TGTGCTAGCAGCTTAGCCGAGGGGGCTAGCGGCGCCGGGGAGCTGTTTTTT. It specifies CASSLAEGASGAGELFF.

This clonotype was detected many times. This rearrangement joins TRBV12-3 or TRBV12-4 to TRBJ2-1; maybe TRBD1 (5 bases). The CDR3 has 13 amino acids. V dropped 6 bases and J dropped 4 bases, with 10 bases sitting between them. This CDR3 is CASSPTEYNEQFF. CDR3 nucleotides: TGTGCCAGCAGCCCGACAGAATACAATGAGCAGTTCTTC.

This clonotype was seen a handful of times. One end of the junction varies from germline; a read error may be responsible. The CDR3 DNA follows: TGTGCCAGCAGGACACCTCCTGGGAACACCATATATTTT. Its translation is CASRTPPGNTIYF. The chain links TRBV28 to TRBJ1-3; D is unresolved. Germline values: CDR1 MDHEN, CDR2 SYDVKM. This CDR3 is 13 amino acids long.

The rearrangement links TRBV7-2 to TRBJ1-3; D not resolved. Trimming left V 1 base short and J 4 bases short, with 11 bases between. Per germline, CDR1 SGHTA and CDR2 FQGNSA. The CDR3 has 15 residues. CDR3 sequence: CASSLGEEAGNTIYF. CDR3 sequence (DNA): TGTGCCAGCAGCTTAGGGGAAGAGGCCGGAAACACCATATATTTT.

This clonotype showed up just a few times. The chain uses TRBV9 and TRBJ2-5; a weak D match, TRBD1 (5 bases). Germline V gene lookup returns CDR1 SGDLS and CDR2 YYNGEE. V was pared by 0 bases and J by 4 bases, with 10 bases between. CDR3 length equals 14 residues. The CDR3 spells CASSVGGRIETQYF. CDR3 coding DNA: TGTGCCAGCAGCGTAGGGGGCAGGATAGAGACCCAGTACTTC.

At least ten counts were recorded for this clonotype. CDR3 region: CATSREGMTMPYNEQFF. In nucleotides, the CDR3 is TGTGCCACCAGCAGAGAGGGGATGACGATGCCCTACAATGAGCAGTTCTTC. The chain uses TRBV15 and TRBJ2-1; D gene ambiguous. The CDR3 loop spans 17 amino acids. Germline-derived CDR1 and CDR2 are LNHNV and YYDKDF (reference sequence). V was pared by 0 bases and J by 2 bases, with 14 bases between. Full variable domain (missing parts from reference TRBV15 and TRBJ2-1): DAMVIQNPRYQVTQFGKPVTLSCSQTLNHNVMYWYQQKSSQAPKLLFHYYDKDFNNEADTPDNFQSRRPNTSFCFLDIRSPGLGDTAMYLCATSREGMTMPYNEQFFGPGTRLTVL.

This clonotype has just a few counts. The chain uses TRBV7-6 and TRBJ2-5; 9 bases match TRBD2. With 2 bases clipped from V and 5 bases from J, the junction kept 9 bases outside the gene matches. This CDR3 contains 16 residues. Germline-derived CDR1 and CDR2 are SGHVS and FNYEAQ. The CDR3 here is CASSLPNPSGMETQYF. For the CDR3, the DNA is TGTGCCAGCAGCTTACCGAACCCTAGCGGGATGGAGACCCAGTACTTC.